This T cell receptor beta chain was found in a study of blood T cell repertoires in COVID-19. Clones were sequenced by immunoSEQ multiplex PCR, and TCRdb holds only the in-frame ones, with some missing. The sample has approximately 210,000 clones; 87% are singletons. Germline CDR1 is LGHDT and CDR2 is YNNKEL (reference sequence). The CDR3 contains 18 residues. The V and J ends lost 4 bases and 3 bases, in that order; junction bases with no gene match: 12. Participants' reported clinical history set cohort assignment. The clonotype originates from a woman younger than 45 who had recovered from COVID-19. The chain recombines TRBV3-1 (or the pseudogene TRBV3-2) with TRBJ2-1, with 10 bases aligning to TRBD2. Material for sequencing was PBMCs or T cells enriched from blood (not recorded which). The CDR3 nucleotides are TGTGCCAGCAGCCGGTTCTTTAGCGGGAGGCCTGACTACAATGAGCAGTTCTTC. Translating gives CASSRFFSGRPDYNEQFF.